One sample yielded the 11 T cell receptor beta chains listed below, sequenced in a study of T cells in Graves' hyperthyroidism and ophthalmopathy. Template material for amplifying TCR beta CDR3 regions consisted of RNA transcripts. The HTBI primer set served for first-round RT-PCR of the TCR CDR3. In TCRdb, the multiplex PCR reads were re-called with MiXCR into one record per CDR3 protein. The sample lists 500,000 to 650,000 distinct CDR3 sequences, about 20% occurring once. The sequenced sample consisted of blood. The receptors derive from a man aged 40-49 years with Graves' ophthalmopathy.

The chain is built from TRBV3-1 and TRBJ2-6; unclear D gene. V lost 0 bases to trimming and J lost 0 bases, with 15 bases between them. Germline lookup yields CDR1 LGHDT and CDR2 YNNKEL (reference sequence). This CDR3 contains 19 residues. CDR3 DNA sequence: TGTGCCAGCAGCCAAGAAAGAAAGGACCGCGACTCTGGGGCCAACGTCCTGACTTTC. Protein: CASSQERKDRDSGANVLTF.

This clonotype was counted at least ten times. J is TRBJ1-2 and V is TRBV28; 8 bases map to TRBD1. The V and J ends lost 3 bases and 2 bases, in that order; junction bases with no gene match: 5. Germline CDR1 MDHEN, CDR2 SYDVKM. This CDR3 has 15 amino acids. CDR3 in DNA: TGTGCCAGCAGTTTCGGACAGGGTTCAAACTATGGCTACACCTTC. As protein: CASSFGQGSNYGYTF.

This clonotype has ten or more counts. The chain is built from TRBV11-3 and TRBJ2-3; 7 nucleotides align to TRBD2. The CDR3 covers 15 residues. Germline V gives CDR1 SGHNT, CDR2 YENEEA. V was clipped by 6 bases and J by 4 bases; unmatched bases: 10. The CDR3 loop is CASREGLAASDTQYF. The CDR3, as DNA: TGTGCCAGCAGGGAAGGGCTAGCGGCCTCAGATACGCAGTATTTT.

V is TRBV30 and J is TRBJ2-1, with D uncertain. Germline-derived CDR1 and CDR2 are GTSNPN and SVGIG (reference sequence). Trimming removed 0 bases at V and 5 bases at J, with 2 bases between. CDR3 length: 11 amino acids. CDR3 protein: CAWSVDNEQFF. The CDR3 DNA reads as TGTGCCTGGAGTGTGGACAATGAGCAGTTCTTC.

This clonotype was counted at least ten times. V gene TRBV20-1 combines with J gene TRBJ1-1; D is possibly TRBD1 (6 bases). From germline, CDR1 is DFQATT and CDR2 SNEGSKA (reference sequence). Trimming took 5 bases from V and 6 from J, leaving 16 bases between them. CDR3 size: 13 residues. The CDR3 DNA reads as TGCAGTGCTCGGATACAGGGTATCGCTGAAGCTTTCTTT. Protein sequence: CSARIQGIAEAFF.

This clonotype was detected a few times. This chain connects TRBV6-5 to TRBJ1-1; TRBD1 is a possible D gene (6 bases). CDR3 length: 13 amino acids. Trimming removed 2 bases from V and 6 bases from J, with 10 bases in between. Per the germline V gene, CDR1 is MNHEY and CDR2 is SVGAGI. CDR3 in DNA: TGTGCCAGCAGTTACAACAGGGCCGCTGAAGCTTTCTTT. It encodes CASSYNRAAEAFF.

The chain combines TRBV20-1 with TRBJ1-4, with TRBD1 as a possible D gene (6 bases). Per germline, CDR1 DFQATT and CDR2 SNEGSKA (reference sequence). The CDR3 extends over 16 amino acids. V shed 3 bases and J shed 8 bases, with 22 bases lying between them. The CDR3 sequence is CSASQGLGMFGEKLFF. CDR3 bases: TGCAGTGCTAGTCAGGGGCTAGGAATGTTCGGCGAAAAACTGTTTTTT.

Remarks on this clonotype: Since a much larger clone is just one base distant, this may be a read error. This rearrangement joins TRBV2 to TRBJ1-2; D is unclear. V lost 4 bases and J lost 4, with 7 bases in between. Germline CDR1 SNHLY, CDR2 FYNNEI. This CDR3 spans 12 amino acids. The CDR3 DNA sequence: TGTGCCAGCAGTGGAGCCAGCTATGGCTACACCTTC. It translates to CASSGASYGYTF.

The chain has TRBV2 and TRBJ1-5; D may be TRBD1 (5 bases). The CDR3 totals 15 residues. Between the trimmed V and J ends, which lost 7 bases and 7 bases, there was a span of 20 bases. In germline, CDR1 is SNHLY, CDR2 FYNNEI. CDR3 sequence: CASNQGLLPGQPQHF. The DNA for the CDR3 is TGTGCCAGCAATCAGGGTCTGCTACCGGGACAGCCCCAGCATTTT.

This clonotype was recorded a few times. The CDR3 loop reads CATRTGNDNEQFF. CDR3 sequence (DNA): TGTGCCACCCGGACAGGGAACGACAATGAGCAGTTCTTC. This chain connects TRBV6-2 or TRBV6-3 to TRBJ2-1; TRBD1 aligns across 8 bases. Germline lookup yields CDR1 MNHEY and CDR2 SVGEGT. This CDR3 is 13 amino acids long. J was trimmed by 5 bases and V by 10 bases; bases with no gene match: 7.

The rearrangement links TRBV9 to TRBJ2-1; 7 bases agree with TRBD1. This CDR3 is 14 amino acids long. CDR1 is SGDLS and CDR2 is YYNGEE in the germline V gene. V lost 7 bases to trimming and J lost 6 bases; unmatched junction nucleotides: 10. The CDR3 coding sequence is TGTGCCAGCTCCTCAGGGGGAACCCTCAATGAGCAGTTCTTC. Translated: CASSSGGTLNEQFF.